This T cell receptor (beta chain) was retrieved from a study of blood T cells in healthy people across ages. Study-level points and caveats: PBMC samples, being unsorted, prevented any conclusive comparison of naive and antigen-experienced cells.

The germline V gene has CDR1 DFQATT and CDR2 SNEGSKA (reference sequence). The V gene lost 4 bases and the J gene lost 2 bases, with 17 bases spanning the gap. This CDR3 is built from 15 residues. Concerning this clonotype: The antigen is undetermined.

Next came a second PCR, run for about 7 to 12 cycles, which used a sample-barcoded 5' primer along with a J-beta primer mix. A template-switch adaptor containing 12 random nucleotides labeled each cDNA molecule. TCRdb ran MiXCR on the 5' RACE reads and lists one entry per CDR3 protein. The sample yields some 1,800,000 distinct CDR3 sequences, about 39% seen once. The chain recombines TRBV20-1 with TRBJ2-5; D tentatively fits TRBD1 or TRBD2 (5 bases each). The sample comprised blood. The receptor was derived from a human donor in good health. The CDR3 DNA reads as TGCAGTGCTACCGGGGCAGTGAAGGATCAAGAGACCCAGTACTTC. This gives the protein CSATGAVKDQETQYF.